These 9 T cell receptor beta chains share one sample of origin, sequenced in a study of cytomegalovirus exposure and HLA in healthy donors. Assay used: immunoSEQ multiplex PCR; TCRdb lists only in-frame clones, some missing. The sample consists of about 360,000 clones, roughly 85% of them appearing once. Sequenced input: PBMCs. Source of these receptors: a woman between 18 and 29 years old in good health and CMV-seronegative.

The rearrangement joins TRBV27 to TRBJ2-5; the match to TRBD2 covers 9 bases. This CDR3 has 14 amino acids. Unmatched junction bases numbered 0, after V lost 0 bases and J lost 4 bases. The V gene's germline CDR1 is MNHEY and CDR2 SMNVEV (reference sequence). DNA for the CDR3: TGTGCCAGCAGTTTATCGCGGGGGGGAGAGACCCAGTACTTC. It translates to CASSLSRGGETQYF.

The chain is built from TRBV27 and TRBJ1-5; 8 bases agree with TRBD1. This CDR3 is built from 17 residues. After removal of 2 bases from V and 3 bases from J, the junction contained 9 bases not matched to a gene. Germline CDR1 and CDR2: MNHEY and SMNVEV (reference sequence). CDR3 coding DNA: TGTGCCAGCAGTTTACGACAGGGGATCCTTACCAATCAGCCCCAGCATTTT. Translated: CASSLRQGILTNQPQHF.

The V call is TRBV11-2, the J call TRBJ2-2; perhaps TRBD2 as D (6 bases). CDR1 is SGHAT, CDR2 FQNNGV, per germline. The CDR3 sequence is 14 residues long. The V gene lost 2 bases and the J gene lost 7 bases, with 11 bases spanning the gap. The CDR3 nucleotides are TGTGCCAGCAGCTTAACTAGCTATGGCGGGGAGCTGTTTTTT. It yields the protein CASSLTSYGGELFF.

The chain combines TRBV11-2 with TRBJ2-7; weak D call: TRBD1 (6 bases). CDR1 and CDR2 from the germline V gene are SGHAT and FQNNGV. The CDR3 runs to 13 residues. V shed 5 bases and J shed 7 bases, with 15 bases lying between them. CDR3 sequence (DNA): TGTGCCAGCAGCAGGTCGGGGCAGGGGGAGCAGTACTTC. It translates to CASSRSGQGEQYF.

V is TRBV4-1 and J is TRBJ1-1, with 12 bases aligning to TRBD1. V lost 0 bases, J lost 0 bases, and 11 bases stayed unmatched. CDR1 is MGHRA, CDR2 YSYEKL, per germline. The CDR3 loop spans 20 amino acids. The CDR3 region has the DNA TGCGCCAGCAGCCAAGATCGGGGACAGGGGGCATACCAGGTGAACACTGAAGCTTTCTTT. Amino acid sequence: CASSQDRGQGAYQVNTEAFF.

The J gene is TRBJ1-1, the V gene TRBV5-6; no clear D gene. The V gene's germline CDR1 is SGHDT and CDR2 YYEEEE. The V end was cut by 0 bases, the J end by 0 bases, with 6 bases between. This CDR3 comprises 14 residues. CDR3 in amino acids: CASSLGVLNTEAFF. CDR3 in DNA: TGTGCCAGCAGCTTGGGAGTCTTGAACACTGAAGCTTTCTTT.

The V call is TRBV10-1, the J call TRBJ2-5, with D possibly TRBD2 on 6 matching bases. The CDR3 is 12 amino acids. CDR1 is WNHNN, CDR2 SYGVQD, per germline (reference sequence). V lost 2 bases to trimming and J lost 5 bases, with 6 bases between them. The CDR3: CASSEGGETQYF. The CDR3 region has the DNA TGCGCCAGCAGTGAGGGGGGGGAGACCCAGTACTTC.

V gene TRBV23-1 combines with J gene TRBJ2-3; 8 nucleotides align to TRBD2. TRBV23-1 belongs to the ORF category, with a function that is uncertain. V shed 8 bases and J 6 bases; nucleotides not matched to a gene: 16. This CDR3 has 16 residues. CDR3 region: CASSKGGTSEQDTQYF. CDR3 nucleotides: TGCGCCAGCTCCAAAGGCGGGACTAGTGAACAGGATACGCAGTATTTT.

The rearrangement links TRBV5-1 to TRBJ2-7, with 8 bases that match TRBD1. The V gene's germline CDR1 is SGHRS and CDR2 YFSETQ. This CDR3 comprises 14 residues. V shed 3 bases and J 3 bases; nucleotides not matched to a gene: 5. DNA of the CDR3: TGCGCCAGCAGCTCTGGACAGGGACACTACGAGCAGTACTTC. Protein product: CASSSGQGHYEQYF.